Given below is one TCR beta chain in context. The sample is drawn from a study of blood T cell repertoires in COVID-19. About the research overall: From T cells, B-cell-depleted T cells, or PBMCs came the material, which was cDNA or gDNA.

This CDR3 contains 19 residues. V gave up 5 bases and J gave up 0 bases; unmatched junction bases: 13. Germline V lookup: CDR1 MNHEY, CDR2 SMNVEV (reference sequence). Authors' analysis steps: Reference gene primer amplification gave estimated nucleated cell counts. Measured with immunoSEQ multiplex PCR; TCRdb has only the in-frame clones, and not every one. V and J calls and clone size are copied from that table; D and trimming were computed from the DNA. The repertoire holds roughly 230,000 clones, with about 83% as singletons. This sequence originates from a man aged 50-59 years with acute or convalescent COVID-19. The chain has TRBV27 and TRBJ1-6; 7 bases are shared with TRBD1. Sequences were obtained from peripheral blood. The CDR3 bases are TGTGCCAGCAGTCCGCGCCTCACAGGGGAAGGCTCCTATAATTCACCCCTCCACTTT. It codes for CASSPRLTGEGSYNSPLHF.